Shown below are 28 T cell receptor beta chains from a single sample sequenced in a study of blood T cell repertoires in COVID-19. TCRdb keeps only in-frame clones here, not all; method: immunoSEQ multiplex PCR. This table holds roughly 280,000 clones, about 90% found once. The specimen was PBMCs or T cells enriched from blood (not recorded which). The receptor source for this set is a woman aged 55-69 years who had recovered from COVID-19.

The gene calls are TRBV2 and TRBJ1-5, with a tentative D call TRBD1 (5 bases). The V end was cut by 5 bases, the J end by 4 bases, with 15 bases between. The CDR3 is made up of 15 amino acids. Germline-derived CDR1 and CDR2 are SNHLY and FYNNEI. CDR3 DNA sequence: TGTGCCAGCAGTCAGAGGGCGGGGGATAATCAGCCCCAGCATTTT. Protein sequence: CASSQRAGDNQPQHF.

The J gene is TRBJ1-1, the V gene TRBV29-1, with TRBD1 identical over 8 bases. The J segment lost 3 bases and the V segment lost 6 bases, leaving 9 bases of the junction unmatched. The CDR3 contains 14 residues. Germline V gives CDR1 SQVTM, CDR2 ANQGSEA. The CDR3 nucleotides are TGCAGCGTGCCCCCAGGCAGGGGGCACACTGAAGCTTTCTTT. Translation: CSVPPGRGHTEAFF.

This clone has just one count. The V and J genes are TRBV5-4 and TRBJ2-1; 7 bases line up with TRBD2. The V segment lost 4 bases and the J segment 10 bases; nucleotides outside the gene matches: 5. There are 12 residues in the CDR3. CDR1 and CDR2 from the germline V gene are SGHNT and YYREEE (reference sequence). CDR3 region: CASSGLAEEQFF. CDR3 sequence (DNA): TGTGCCAGCAGCGGGCTAGCGGAGGAGCAGTTCTTC.

The CDR3 loop is CASSPQGSGEKLFF. CDR3 bases: TGTGCCAGCTCACCCCAGGGCTCCGGTGAAAAACTGTTTTTT. This chain joins TRBV18 and TRBJ1-4, with D possibly matching TRBD1 (5 bases). V lost 3 bases, J lost 7 bases, and 12 bases lay in between. This CDR3 contains 14 residues. Germline V CDR1 and CDR2: KGHSH, LQKENI. The full variable domain, rest sourced from reference TRBV18 and TRBJ1-4, is NAGVMQNPRHLVRRRGQEARLRCSPMKGHSHVYWYRQLPEEGLKFMVYLQKENIIDESGMPKERFSAEFPKEGPSILRIQQVVRGDSAAYFCASSPQGSGEKLFFGSGTQLSVL.

The chain links TRBV2 to TRBJ1-6; D unclear. V was trimmed by 9 bases and J by 1 base, leaving 7 bases between them. This CDR3 region has 13 residues. In germline, CDR1 is SNHLY, CDR2 FYNNEI. The CDR3 is CARQNSYNSPLHF. The CDR3 DNA follows: TGTGCCAGACAGAATTCCTATAATTCACCCCTCCACTTT.

The chain is built from TRBV30 and TRBJ1-4; 9 positions agree with TRBD1. CDR1 is GTSNPN, CDR2 SVGIG, per germline (reference sequence). The CDR3 has 15 amino acids. J lost 8 bases, V lost 5 bases, and 12 bases had no gene match. CDR3 coding DNA: TGTGCCTGGCGGACACAGGGGGCCATGTGGGAAAAACTGTTTTTT. Translation gives CAWRTQGAMWEKLFF.

This rearrangement joins TRBV6-5 to TRBJ1-1; D is undetermined. Germline CDR1 reads MNHEY; CDR2 reads SVGAGI. V gave up 9 bases and J gave up 6 bases, with 11 bases separating them. This CDR3 is 11 amino acids long. In DNA, the CDR3 is TGTGCCAGTTCCGGAGGCGCTGAAGCTTTCTTT. It translates to CASSGGAEAFF.

The gene calls are TRBV21-1 and TRBJ2-6; TRBD2 is taken as the D call from the table, unchecked against the DNA. TRBV21-1 corresponds to a pseudogene. The CDR3 runs 18 residues. The CDR3 here is CASSKDGRERSGANVLTF. DNA of the CDR3: TGTGCCAGCAGCAAAGATGGGAGGGAACGGTCTGGGGCCAACGTCCTGACTTTC.

The V call is TRBV19, the J call TRBJ2-5; 10 positions match TRBD2. This CDR3 spans 19 amino acids. From germline, CDR1 is LNHDA and CDR2 SQIVND (reference sequence). V dropped 2 bases and J dropped 2; count of bases not matched to a gene: 14. The CDR3 bases are TGTGCCAGTAGTATAAGGTGGCTAGCGGGAGCGATAAAACAAGAGACCCAGTACTTC. It yields the protein CASSIRWLAGAIKQETQYF.

This clone showed up just once. The chain uses TRBV6-6 and TRBJ2-1; possible D gene TRBD2, 5 bases. The CDR3 has 13 residues. V lost 4 bases and J lost 5, with 9 bases in between. In germline, CDR1 is MNHNY, CDR2 SVGAGI (reference sequence). The CDR3 coding sequence is TGTGCCAGCAGTTTACCTAGCAACAATGAGCAGTTCTTC. This codes for CASSLPSNNEQFF.

This clone has a handful of counts. This sequence joins TRBV21-1 and TRBJ1-6. TRBV21-1 is termed a pseudogene. The CDR3 consists of 17 residues. The chain's CDR3 is CASSKVGVISYNSPLHF. The CDR3, as DNA: TGTGCCAGCAGCAAAGTCGGGGTAATTTCCTATAATTCACCCCTCCACTTT.

This chain connects TRBV3-1 (or the pseudogene TRBV3-2) to TRBJ2-1; D unclear. V was trimmed by 4 bases and J by 2 bases, leaving 9 bases between them. The CDR3 covers 14 residues. CDR1 is LGHDT and CDR2 is YNNKEL in the germline V gene (reference sequence). CDR3: CASSPLGTYNEQFF. Written as DNA, the CDR3 is TGTGCCAGCAGCCCTCTGGGCACCTACAATGAGCAGTTCTTC.

This rearrangement joins TRBV18 to TRBJ2-1; 8 bases match TRBD1. V lost 5 bases and J lost 7; bases outside the gene matches: 13. This CDR3 has 16 amino acids. Per the germline V gene, CDR1 is KGHSH and CDR2 is LQKENI. As DNA, the CDR3 is TGTGCCAGCTCAGCGGGGCGAGAGACAGGGGTAAATGAGCAGTTCTTC. This translates into CASSAGRETGVNEQFF.

This chain connects TRBV2 to TRBJ1-2; TRBD1 matches 9 bases. The CDR3 has 14 amino acids. Germline assignment: CDR1 SNHLY and CDR2 FYNNEI. V was clipped by 5 bases and J by 8 bases; unmatched bases: 9. As DNA, the CDR3 is TGTGCCAGCAGTTACTACAGGGGGCCTGAGGGCTACACCTTC. It translates to CASSYYRGPEGYTF.

The rearrangement links TRBV19 to TRBJ2-5; perhaps TRBD2 as D (6 bases). This CDR3 has 12 residues. Between the trimmed V and J ends, which lost 5 bases and 4 bases, there was a span of 8 bases. Germline V gene sequence: CDR1 LNHDA, CDR2 SQIVND (reference sequence). CDR3 coding DNA: TGTGCCAGTAGTCCGACTAGAGAGACCCAGTACTTC. Amino acid sequence: CASSPTRETQYF. Full variable domain (rest looked up from reference TRBV19 and TRBJ2-5): DGGITQSPKYLFRKEGQNVTLSCEQNLNHDAMYWYRQDPGQGLRLIYYSQIVNDFQKGDIAEGYSVSREKKESFPLTVTSAQKNPTAFYLCASSPTRETQYFGPGTRLLVL.

This chain connects TRBV2 to TRBJ1-6; 8 positions agree with TRBD1. Germline CDR1 is SNHLY and CDR2 is FYNNEI. The CDR3 sequence is 11 residues long. J gave up 14 bases and V 7 bases, and 4 bases lay outside the gene matches. CDR3: CASMIQGALHF. The CDR3 bases are TGTGCCAGCATGATACAGGGGGCCCTCCACTTT.

This chain uses TRBV29-1 with TRBJ2-7; 7 nucleotides match TRBD1. The CDR3 length is 11 residues. J gave up 5 bases and V 4 bases, and 2 bases lay outside the gene matches. Germline loops: CDR1 SQVTM, CDR2 ANQGSEA. The CDR3 loop is CSVGTGNEQYF. The DNA for the CDR3 is TGCAGCGTTGGGACAGGTAACGAGCAGTACTTC.

In this sample, this clone turned up a few times. This chain links TRBV28 with TRBJ1-6, with 9 bases matching TRBD1. The J segment lost 10 bases and the V segment lost 5 bases, leaving 9 bases of the junction unmatched. This CDR3 region has 15 residues. The germline gives CDR1 MDHEN, CDR2 SYDVKM. The CDR3 protein is CASSRGGTGLSPLHF. The CDR3, as DNA: TGTGCCAGCAGTCGTGGGGGGACAGGGCTGTCACCCCTCCACTTT.

This clone was observed a handful of times. CDR3 DNA sequence: TGTGCCAGCAGCCCACGGACAGGGGACTATTCTGGAAACACCATATATTTT. It specifies CASSPRTGDYSGNTIYF. V and J are TRBV7-9 and TRBJ1-3; 9 nucleotides align to TRBD1. There are 17 residues in the CDR3. Germline CDR1 and CDR2: SEHNR and FQNEAQ (reference sequence). The trim removed 5 bases at V and 1 base at J, leaving 9 bases unmatched. Filled out from reference TRBV7-9 and TRBJ1-3, the complete variable domain reads DTGVSQNPRHKITKRGQNVTFRCDPISEHNRLYWYRQTLGQGPEFLTYFQNEAQLEKSRLLSDRFSAERPKGSFSTLEIQRTEQGDSAMYLCASSPRTGDYSGNTIYFGEGSWLTVV.

The genes are TRBV29-1 and TRBJ1-1; the match to TRBD1 covers 7 bases. The CDR3 totals 15 residues. Per germline, CDR1 SQVTM and CDR2 ANQGSEA. V shed 4 bases, J shed 3 bases, and the junction held 11 bases outside the gene matches. In DNA, the CDR3 is TGCAGCGTTGTGAGGGATAGGGGGCAGTACACTGAAGCTTTCTTT. Translation: CSVVRDRGQYTEAFF. Full variable domain (outside the CDR3, taken from reference TRBV29-1 and TRBJ1-1): SAVISQKPSRDICQRGTSLTIQCQVDSQVTMMFWYRQQPGQSLTLIATANQGSEATYESGFVIDKFPISRPNLTFSTLTVSNMSPEDSSIYLCSVVRDRGQYTEAFFGQGTRLTVV.

The V gene is TRBV6-5, the J gene TRBJ1-2; D is undetermined. The V end was cut by 6 bases, the J end by 6 bases, with 8 bases between. Germline CDR1 MNHEY, CDR2 SVGAGI. The CDR3 extends over 11 amino acids. In DNA form, the CDR3 reads TGTGCCAGCAGAGACAACCATGGCTACACCTTC. This translates into CASRDNHGYTF.

The count of this clone is one. The rearrangement joins TRBV28 to TRBJ1-2; 12 nucleotides agree with TRBD1. Germline-derived CDR1 and CDR2 are MDHEN and SYDVKM. This CDR3 is built from 16 residues. V shed 3 bases, J shed 8 bases, and the junction held 10 bases outside the gene matches. CDR3 bases: TGTGCCAGCAGTTTCGGTGGGACAGGGGGCCGAGACGGCTACACCTTC. Amino acids: CASSFGGTGGRDGYTF.

This chain uses TRBV27 with TRBJ1-1; D uncertain. The CDR3 is 13 residues long. Trimming shortened V by 3 bases and J by 6 bases, and 11 bases separated the two germline ends. Germline V gene sequence: CDR1 MNHEY, CDR2 SMNVEV (reference sequence). CDR3 sequence reads: CASSFGEGAEAFF. CDR3 DNA sequence: TGTGCCAGCAGTTTCGGGGAGGGTGCTGAAGCTTTCTTT.

DNA of the CDR3: TGCGCCAGCAGCTTGGCAGGGGGCGGCACAGATACGCAGTATTTT. Its translation: CASSLAGGGTDTQYF. V usage is TRBV5-1 and J usage is TRBJ2-3; TRBD1 agrees at 8 bases. V was clipped by 0 bases and J by 1 base; unmatched bases: 1. Germline CDR1 and CDR2: SGHRS and YFSETQ. The CDR3 extends over 15 amino acids.

This clone was counted a few times. The J gene is TRBJ2-1, the V gene TRBV19; 8 bases align to TRBD2. From germline, CDR1 is LNHDA and CDR2 SQIVND (reference sequence). V was clipped by 5 bases and J by 10 bases; unmatched bases: 10. The CDR3 is made up of 14 amino acids. The CDR3 loop reads CASSDRTSTYEQFF. The CDR3 bases are TGTGCCAGTAGTGATAGGACTAGCACCTACGAGCAGTTCTTC.

The chain combines TRBV7-9 with TRBJ2-7, with 8 bases identical to TRBD1. The trim removed 1 base at V and 5 bases at J, leaving 10 bases unmatched. Germline lookup yields CDR1 SEHNR and CDR2 FQNEAQ (reference sequence). This CDR3 spans 16 amino acids. CDR3 DNA sequence: TGTGCCAGCAGCTTAGTGGGCAGGGGGCAGGCCCACGAGCAGTACTTC. Translated, it gives CASSLVGRGQAHEQYF.

The gene calls are TRBV15 and TRBJ2-3; D gene unclear. Germline V gives CDR1 LNHNV, CDR2 YYDKDF (reference sequence). The V end lost 0 bases, the J end lost 1 base, and 5 bases lay between the germline ends. CDR3 size: 14 residues. The CDR3 DNA is TGTGCCACCAGCAGAGACGGAGGCACAGATACGCAGTATTTT. Its translation is CATSRDGGTDTQYF.

The chain links TRBV5-1 to TRBJ1-1; 9 bases map to TRBD1. Germline V gives CDR1 SGHRS, CDR2 YFSETQ. Trimming removed 7 bases from V and 7 bases from J; junction bases left unmatched: 8. The CDR3 is made up of 13 amino acids. CDR3 region: CASQGTGHVEAFF. In nucleotides, the CDR3 is TGCGCCAGCCAAGGGACAGGGCATGTTGAAGCTTTCTTT.